The rows below give T cell receptor beta chains drawn from one sample of a study of identical twins. One entry per CDR3 protein results from TCRdb running MiXCR on the 5' RACE reads. The sample lists hundreds of thousands of distinct CDR3 sequences; about a fifth were seen once. The data also belong to a second study, concerning yellow fever vaccine responses in identical twins.

Sequences were obtained from CD4+ T cells sorted from blood. The receptors shown here come from a woman younger than 35 in good health. Both conserved end residues are part of each CDR3. The order of the fields is J gene, D gene, V gene, clone size, CDR3 protein, CDR3 DNA. The D gene is left open where the match is weak. Expanded clones get a size class; other rows say once, few or many, or leave the size out.

TRBJ2-7 | TRBD2 | TRBV20-1 | . | CSAHALSGSSYEQYF | TGCAGTGCCCATGCCCTTAGCGGGAGTTCTTACGAGCAGTACTTC
TRBJ2-4 | . | TRBV4-2 | few | CASSQLATSSALAKNIQYF | TGTGCCAGCAGCCAACTAGCCACCTCTAGCGCTCTAGCCAAAAACATTCAGTACTTC
TRBJ2-7 | TRBD2 | TRBV12-3/TRBV12-4 | . | CASSFRTSGSYSYEQYF | TGTGCCAGCAGTTTTAGGACTAGCGGAAGCTACTCCTACGAGCAGTACTTC
TRBJ2-1 | . | TRBV29-1 | few | CSVAGMKRFSSYNEQFF | TGCAGCGTTGCTGGGATGAAGCGGTTTAGCTCCTACAATGAGCAGTTCTTC
TRBJ2-7 | TRBD2 | TRBV4-1 | few | CASSHATIAGEYEQYF | TGCGCCAGCAGCCACGCTACTATAGCGGGAGAGTACGAGCAGTACTTC
TRBJ2-3 | . | TRBV7-3 | . | CASSSNPSTDTQYF | TGTGCCAGCAGCTCGAATCCGAGCACAGATACGCAGTATTTT
TRBJ2-1 | TRBD2 | TRBV5-5 | few | CASSLGWGGISYNEQFF | TGTGCCAGCAGCTTGGGTTGGGGGGGGATATCCTACAATGAGCAGTTCTTC
TRBJ1-5 | . | TRBV25-1 | . | CASRTRDQPQHF | TGTGCCAGCAGAACAAGAGATCAGCCCCAGCATTTT
TRBJ2-5 | TRBD2 | TRBV20-1 | few | CSAPLAGVQETQYF | TGCAGTGCACCATTAGCGGGAGTTCAAGAGACCCAGTACTTC
TRBJ2-3 | TRBD2 | TRBV3-1 | few | CASSRGLAGRVDTQYF | TGTGCCAGCAGCCGGGGACTAGCGGGTAGGGTAGATACGCAGTATTTT
TRBJ2-7 | TRBD1 | TRBV12-5 | few | CASGLNPGQGGNEQYF | TGTGCTAGTGGTCTGAACCCGGGACAGGGAGGCAACGAGCAGTACTTC
TRBJ2-1 | TRBD2 | TRBV5-1 | few | CASSPGALAGGEQFF | TGCGCCAGCAGCCCGGGGGCCCTAGCGGGAGGTGAGCAGTTCTTC
TRBJ2-2 | . | TRBV12-3/TRBV12-4 | many | CASSFSAQFTGELFF | TGTGCCAGCAGTTTTTCCGCACAGTTCACCGGGGAGCTGTTTTTT
TRBJ2-3 | . | TRBV10-2 | once | CASSGLSADTQYF | TGCGCCAGCAGTGGACTTTCTGCAGATACGCAGTATTTT
TRBJ1-2 | . | TRBV7-6 | few | CASSKGVGAYGYTF | TGTGCCAGCAGCAAAGGGGTGGGTGCCTATGGCTACACCTTC
TRBJ2-1 | . | TRBV11-2 | many | CASSPTVSNEQFF | TGTGCCAGCAGCCCAACCGTCTCCAATGAGCAGTTCTTC
TRBJ2-3 | . | TRBV28 | . | CASSSGTLSTDTQYF | TGTGCCAGCAGTTCCGGGACACTTAGCACAGATACGCAGTATTTT
TRBJ2-1 | TRBD1 | TRBV10-2 | . | CASVQGQVYNEQFF | TGCGCCAGCGTCCAAGGACAGGTTTACAATGAGCAGTTCTTC
TRBJ2-7 | . | TRBV29-1 | . | CSVSRPGTRSSYEQYF | TGCAGCGTTTCGCGCCCCGGGACCCGTAGCTCCTACGAGCAGTACTTC
TRBJ2-6 | . | TRBV12-3/TRBV12-4 | . | CASSSYRGGANVLTF | TGTGCCAGCAGTTCCTACCGTGGTGGGGCCAACGTCCTGACTTTC
TRBJ2-2 | TRBD2 | TRBV28 | few | CASSLRAGETGELFF | TGTGCCAGCAGTTTGAGGGCGGGAGAAACCGGGGAGCTGTTTTTT
TRBJ2-5 | . | TRBV11-1 | . | CASSLVYGSQETQYF | TGTGCCAGCAGCTTAGTTTACGGGAGTCAAGAGACCCAGTACTTC
TRBJ2-7 | TRBD1 | TRBV9 | few | CASSVGGWGRGSEQYF | TGTGCCAGCAGCGTAGGAGGTTGGGGCAGGGGGAGCGAGCAGTACTTC
TRBJ2-2 | TRBD1 | TRBV6-1 | few | CASSKTGLNTGELFF | TGTGCCAGCAGCAAGACAGGGTTGAACACCGGGGAGCTGTTTTTT
TRBJ2-2 | . | TRBV6-5 | . | CASSYSGQGPYTGELFF | TGTGCCAGCAGTTACTCGGGACAAGGACCTTACACCGGGGAGCTGTTTTTT
TRBJ2-5 | TRBD2 | TRBV7-2 | . | CASSLYGGRETQYF | TGTGCCAGCAGCTTATATGGCGGGAGGGAGACCCAGTACTTC
TRBJ2-3 | . | TRBV5-7 | . | CASSLALAPQGDTQYF | TGTGCCAGCAGCTTGGCTCTAGCACCCCAGGGGGATACGCAGTATTTT
TRBJ2-3 | TRBD2 | TRBV12-3/TRBV12-4 | few | CASSLRAGAGDTDTQYF | TGTGCCAGCAGTTTACGAGCGGGGGCGGGGGACACAGATACGCAGTATTTT
TRBJ1-1 | . | TRBV7-9 | many | CASSLDPNTEAFF | TGTGCCAGCAGCTTAGACCCGAACACTGAAGCTTTCTTT
TRBJ1-1 | . | TRBV15 | . | CATSGRNLMNTEAFF | TGTGCCACCAGCGGAAGGAATTTAATGAACACTGAAGCTTTCTTT
TRBJ2-7 | TRBD2 | TRBV5-1 | few | CASRLADSYEQYF | TGCGCCAGCAGACTAGCGGACTCCTACGAGCAGTACTTC
TRBJ1-1 | . | TRBV20-1 | once | CSARDLGAGRNTEAFF | TGCAGTGCTAGAGATTTGGGGGCGGGTAGGAACACTGAAGCTTTCTTT
TRBJ2-1 | . | TRBV5-1 | many | CASSLRQSYNEQFF | TGCGCCAGCAGCCTTCGACAGTCCTACAATGAGCAGTTCTTC
TRBJ1-2 | TRBD1 | TRBV10-3 | . | CAISDPGQGRGYTF | TGTGCCATCAGTGACCCTGGACAGGGAAGGGGCTACACCTTC
TRBJ2-1 | . | TRBV7-2 | . | CASSLVGGGHWGEQFF | TGTGCCAGCAGCTTAGTGGGGGGAGGCCACTGGGGAGAGCAGTTCTTC
TRBJ2-1 | . | TRBV20-1 | . | CSAREWRERNEQFF | TGCAGTGCTAGAGAGTGGAGGGAGAGGAATGAGCAGTTCTTC
TRBJ2-7 | TRBD1 | TRBV24-1 | few | CATSDTGTGAYEQYF | TGTGCCACCAGTGATACCGGGACAGGGGCCTACGAGCAGTACTTC
TRBJ2-5 | . | TRBV5-1 | few | CASSFDRTETQYF | TGCGCCAGCAGCTTCGACAGGACGGAGACCCAGTACTTC
TRBJ1-4 | . | TRBV11-3 | . | CASSLGAQGRKLFF | TGTGCCAGCAGCTTAGGTGCCCAGGGGCGAAAACTGTTTTTT
TRBJ2-5 | . | TRBV12-3/TRBV12-4 | . | CASRASGKQETQYF | TGTGCCAGCAGGGCCTCGGGCAAACAAGAGACCCAGTACTTC
TRBJ2-1 | TRBD2 | TRBV7-9 | . | CASSLRGSMSKNEQFF | TGTGCCAGCAGCTTACGCGGGAGTATGTCGAAAAATGAGCAGTTCTTC
TRBJ2-3 | TRBD2 | TRBV10-3 | few | CAISDLTSGSADTQYF | TGTGCCATCAGTGACCTTACTAGCGGGAGTGCAGATACGCAGTATTTT
TRBJ2-7 | . | TRBV6-2/TRBV6-3 | . | CASSFRAYEQYF | TGTGCCAGCAGTTTTAGGGCATACGAGCAGTACTTC
TRBJ1-5 | . | TRBV12-3/TRBV12-4 | . | CASSLDGVRNQPQHF | TGTGCCAGCAGTTTAGACGGGGTGCGCAATCAGCCCCAGCATTTT
TRBJ2-4 | . | TRBV28 | few | CASSLPDRRNIQYF | TGTGCCAGCAGTTTACCCGACAGAAGGAACATTCAGTACTTC
TRBJ2-2 | TRBD2 | TRBV12-3/TRBV12-4 | . | CASTIRLAANTGELFF | TGTGCCAGCACCATCCGACTAGCAGCGAACACCGGGGAGCTGTTTTTT
TRBJ1-3 | . | TRBV3-1 | . | CASSQVSGPGNTIYF | TGTGCCAGCAGCCAAGTTTCGGGTCCCGGAAACACCATATATTTT
TRBJ2-1 | TRBD2 | TRBV25-1 | . | CASSPPGLAGDQFF | TGTGCCAGCAGCCCCCCGGGGCTAGCGGGGGACCAGTTCTTC
TRBJ2-2 | TRBD1 | TRBV5-1 | . | CASMGATGTGGTGELFF | TGCGCCAGCATGGGAGCCACCGGGACAGGAGGCACCGGGGAGCTGTTTTTT
TRBJ2-2 | . | TRBV6-1 | few | CASSEPPTGELFF | TGTGCCAGCAGTGAACCCCCCACCGGGGAGCTGTTTTTT
TRBJ1-5 | . | TRBV7-2 | . | CASSFAGLLGQPQHF | TGTGCCAGCAGCTTTGCTGGGCTCCTGGGTCAGCCCCAGCATTTT
TRBJ2-7 | . | TRBV29-1 | . | CSVRGRTDSSYEQYF | TGCAGCGTTAGGGGTAGGACGGACTCCTCGTACGAGCAGTACTTC
TRBJ2-4 | . | TRBV4-1 | few | CASSQEEDSIQYF | TGCGCCAGCAGCCAAGAAGAGGATAGCATTCAGTACTTC
TRBJ2-3 | . | TRBV6-5 | few | CASSYPGSTDTQYF | TGTGCCAGCAGTTACCCCGGGAGCACAGATACGCAGTATTTT
TRBJ2-5 | . | TRBV6-1 | few | CASTTRWGAVPETQYF | TGTGCCAGCACCACCAGGTGGGGCGCAGTCCCAGAGACCCAGTACTTC